This T cell receptor beta chain came from a study of blood T cell repertoires in COVID-19. Study at large: Samples taken during acute and convalescent COVID-19 were collected in the United States, Italy and Spain. Sources were T cells, B-cell-depleted T cells, or PBMCs; the material itself was cDNA or gDNA.

Per the study methods: For nucleated cells, counts were estimated from reference gene primer amplification. Clones were read by immunoSEQ multiplex PCR, and TCRdb kept only the in-frame ones, dropping some. The DNA gave D and trimming, while V, J and clone size come from that table. Of some 200,000 clones in the sample, about 89% were seen once. The ends were cut back, 4 bases at V and 6 bases at J, with 10 bases in the middle. The CDR3 consists of 13 residues. Looked up from germline, CDR1 is SGHRS and CDR2 is YFSETQ. This rearrangement joins TRBV5-1 to TRBJ2-2, with no clear D. The material sequenced was peripheral blood. The sequence was collected from a middle-aged man with active or convalescent COVID-19. This CDR3 is CASSPPIAGELFF. In nucleotides, the CDR3 is TGCGCCAGCAGCCCACCGATAGCCGGGGAGCTGTTTTTT.